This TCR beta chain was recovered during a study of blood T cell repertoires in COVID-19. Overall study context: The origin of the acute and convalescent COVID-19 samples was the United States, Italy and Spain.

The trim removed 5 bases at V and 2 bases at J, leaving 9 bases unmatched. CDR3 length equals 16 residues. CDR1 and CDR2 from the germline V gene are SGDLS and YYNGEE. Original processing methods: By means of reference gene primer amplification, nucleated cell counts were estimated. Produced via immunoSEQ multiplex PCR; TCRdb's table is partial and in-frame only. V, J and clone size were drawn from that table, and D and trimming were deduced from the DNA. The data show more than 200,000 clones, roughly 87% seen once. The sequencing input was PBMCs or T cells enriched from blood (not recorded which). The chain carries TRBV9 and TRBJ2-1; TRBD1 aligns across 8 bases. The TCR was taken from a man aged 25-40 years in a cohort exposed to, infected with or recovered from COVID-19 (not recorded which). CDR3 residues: CASSFSAGGAYNEQFF. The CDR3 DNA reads TGTGCCAGCAGTTTCTCCGCAGGGGGCGCCTACAATGAGCAGTTCTTC.